One and the same sample provided the 28 T cell receptor beta chains below, sequenced in a study of T cells in Graves' hyperthyroidism and ophthalmopathy. TCR beta CDR3 regions were amplified from RNA. First-round RT-PCR with HTBI primers amplified the TCR CDR3 region. TCRdb processed the multiplex PCR reads anew with MiXCR; each CDR3 protein has one entry. The sample lists under 350,000 distinct CDR3 sequences, about 18% occurring once. Sequencing was performed on blood. Receptors originate from a woman aged 45-60 years with Graves' hyperthyroidism.

This clonotype was counted at least ten times. The chain uses TRBV10-3 and TRBJ2-1; D may be TRBD1 or TRBD2 (5 bases each). V gave up 3 bases and J gave up 6 bases, with 18 bases separating them. Per the germline V gene, CDR1 is ENHRY and CDR2 is SYGVKD. The CDR3 has 16 residues. CDR3 bases: TGTGCCATCAGTGATGCTGGAGGAAGGGGAACCAATGAGCAGTTCTTC. Its protein product is CAISDAGGRGTNEQFF.

The chain joins TRBV7-9 to TRBJ2-5; 7 bases fit TRBD1. Germline V gives CDR1 SEHNR, CDR2 FQNEAQ (reference sequence). V shed 5 bases, J shed 1 base, and the junction held 7 bases outside the gene matches. The CDR3 covers 15 residues. CDR3 loop: CASSQTGPVQETQYF. CDR3 DNA: TGTGCCAGCAGCCAGACAGGGCCCGTCCAAGAGACCCAGTACTTC.

The table lists this clonotype with a few counts. This chain connects TRBV6-1 to TRBJ1-1; 8 nucleotides agree with TRBD1. CDR3 length: 16 residues. Trimming at V came to 4 bases and at J to 1 base, leaving 8 bases not matched to a gene. Per germline, CDR1 MNHNS and CDR2 SASEGT. The CDR3: CASSAPSGTGNTEAFF. DNA of the CDR3: TGTGCCAGCAGTGCCCCTTCCGGGACAGGGAACACTGAAGCTTTCTTT.

The chain combines TRBV12-3 or TRBV12-4 with TRBJ2-7; 14 bases agree with TRBD2. V trimming: 5 bases; J trimming: 5 bases; junction bases outside the gene matches: 8. The CDR3 runs 16 residues. The CDR3 protein is CASSTGTSGRIHEQYF. The CDR3 bases are TGTGCCAGCAGTACCGGGACTAGCGGGAGAATCCACGAGCAGTACTTC.

This clonotype appeared many times. The genes are TRBV12-3 or TRBV12-4 and TRBJ2-7; 8 bases are shared with TRBD2. The CDR3 loop spans 15 amino acids. Trimming at V came to 5 bases and at J to 2 bases, leaving 8 bases not matched to a gene. The CDR3 nucleotides read TGTGCCAGCAGTCCCTCTCTTAGCGGGACCTACGAGCAGTACGTC. Its protein is CASSPSLSGTYEQYV.

V gene TRBV5-5 combines with J gene TRBJ1-2, with TRBD1 matching 7 bases. The CDR3 loop spans 14 amino acids. The V gene end was trimmed by 4 bases and the J gene end by 6 bases; junction bases not matched to a gene: 9. CDR1 is SGHKS, CDR2 YYEKEE, per germline (reference sequence). CDR3 in DNA: TGTGCCAGCAGCCACCCGGGGACAGCCCATGGCTACACCTTC. Protein product: CASSHPGTAHGYTF.

This clonotype was counted at least ten times. The chain uses TRBV28 and TRBJ1-2; tentative D call: TRBD1 (5 bases). The V end lost 2 bases, the J end lost 4 bases, and 11 bases lay between the germline ends. The CDR3 consists of 14 residues. CDR1 is MDHEN and CDR2 is SYDVKM in the germline V gene. The CDR3 region has the DNA TGTGCCAGCAGTTTACGCGGGGCGGGCTATGGCTACACCTTC. Translated, it gives CASSLRGAGYGYTF.

The rearrangement links TRBV9 to TRBJ2-7; D gene unclear. The germline CDR1 and CDR2 sequences are SGDLS and YYNGEE. There are 12 residues in the CDR3. Trimming took 2 bases from V and 4 from J, leaving 7 bases between them. The CDR3 reads CASSVSDYEQYF. CDR3 bases: TGTGCCAGCAGCGTTTCGGATTACGAGCAGTACTTC.

This clonotype was found a few times. V gene TRBV6-2 or TRBV6-3 combines with J gene TRBJ2-1; D possibly corresponds to TRBD2 (6 bases). The CDR3 sequence is 15 residues long. Trimming took off 2 bases at V and 3 bases at J, with 11 bases between the two ends. The V gene's germline CDR1 is MNHEY and CDR2 SVGEGT. Here the CDR3 DNA reads TGTGCCAGCAGTTACGGGCGGGGTCACTACAATGAGCAGTTCTTC. As protein: CASSYGRGHYNEQFF.

The chain employs TRBV20-1 and TRBJ2-1; D call uncertain. Germline-derived CDR1 and CDR2 are DFQATT and SNEGSKA (reference sequence). The CDR3 is 14 residues long. The V end lost 3 bases, the J end lost 0 bases, and 9 bases lay between the germline ends. CDR3 sequence (DNA): TGCAGTGCTAGGGCCCTCAGCTCCTACAATGAGCAGTTCTTC. The encoded protein is CSARALSSYNEQFF.

The CDR3 region is CASSSAGYSGNTIYF. The CDR3 DNA follows: TGTGCCAGCAGCTCGGCAGGCTACTCTGGAAACACCATATATTTT. V gene TRBV9 combines with J gene TRBJ1-3; D gene uncertain. The CDR3 contains 15 residues. V was shortened by 4 bases and J by 0 bases, with 11 bases between the two germline ends. Germline CDR1 is SGDLS and CDR2 is YYNGEE.

This clonotype came up a few times. The rearrangement uses TRBV6-2 or TRBV6-3 and TRBJ1-2, with D possibly TRBD1 on 5 matching bases. This CDR3 comprises 16 residues. The V and J ends lost 5 bases and 4 bases respectively, with 20 bases between them. The germline V gene encodes CDR1 MNHEY and CDR2 SVGEGT. CDR3 DNA: TGTGCCAGCAGTCGGACTGGGACCTACGGCATCTATGGCTACACCTTC. This codes for CASSRTGTYGIYGYTF.

In this sample, this clonotype turned up many times. CDR3 sequence: CASSSSGGGVNEQFF. The CDR3 nucleotides read TGTGCCAGCAGCTCCAGCGGGGGAGGGGTCAATGAGCAGTTCTTC. This chain links TRBV7-8 with TRBJ2-1, with 8 bases that match TRBD2. With 4 bases clipped from V and 6 bases from J, the junction kept 8 bases outside the gene matches. The germline V gene encodes CDR1 SGHVS and CDR2 FQNEAQ. This CDR3 comprises 15 residues.

The chain joins TRBV27 to TRBJ1-5; 11 positions match TRBD1. Per germline, CDR1 MNHEY and CDR2 SMNVEV (reference sequence). This CDR3 region has 18 residues. The V and J ends lost 5 bases and 1 base, in that order; junction bases with no gene match: 10. CDR3 nucleotide sequence: TGTGCCAGCAGTCCAAGTTTCGGGACAGGGGGGAGCAATCAGCCCCAGCATTTT. It specifies CASSPSFGTGGSNQPQHF.

This clonotype was seen a few times. The chain's CDR3 is CASSGGRGGSYNEQFF. The CDR3 region has the DNA TGTGCCAGCAGCGGGGGGCGGGGGGGCTCCTACAATGAGCAGTTCTTC. This chain connects TRBV5-4 to TRBJ2-1; 9 bases map to TRBD2. V lost 4 bases and J lost 0; bases outside the gene matches: 5. CDR3 length equals 16 residues. In germline, CDR1 is SGHNT, CDR2 YYREEE (reference sequence).

CDR3 bases: TGCGCCAGCAGCTTCACTAGCGGGAATGGAGAGACCCAGTACTTC. Its translation: CASSFTSGNGETQYF. V gene TRBV10-2 combines with J gene TRBJ2-5; the match to TRBD2 covers 10 bases. The CDR3 has 15 residues. The V gene end was trimmed by 6 bases and the J gene end by 4 bases; junction bases not matched to a gene: 8. Germline loops: CDR1 WSHSY, CDR2 SAAADI.

This clonotype was seen a few times. J is TRBJ2-7 and V is TRBV20-1; 8 nucleotides align to TRBD1. The CDR3 has 12 residues. V gave up 6 bases and J gave up 2 bases; unmatched junction bases: 3. Germline loops: CDR1 DFQATT, CDR2 SNEGSKA (reference sequence). The CDR3 region is CSAGTGAYEQYF. The CDR3 bases are TGCAGTGCCGGGACAGGTGCCTACGAGCAGTACTTC.

This clonotype has only a few counts. The chain has TRBV13 and TRBJ2-6; tentative D call: TRBD2 (5 bases). The CDR3 sequence is 15 residues long. The V and J ends lost 0 bases and 4 bases respectively, with 7 bases between them. Germline V gene sequence: CDR1 PRHDT, CDR2 FYEKMQ (reference sequence). Written as DNA, the CDR3 is TGTGCCAGCAGCTTAGGGCCGGGGGGGGCCAACGTCCTGACTTTC. Its translation is CASSLGPGGANVLTF. Using reference TRBV13 and TRBJ2-6 for the parts outside the CDR3, the full variable domain is AAGVIQSPRHLIKEKRETATLKCYPIPRHDTVYWYQQGPGQDPQFLISFYEKMQSDKGSIPDRFSAQQFSDYHSELNMSSLELGDSALYFCASSLGPGGANVLTFGAGSRLTVL.

This clonotype was observed a few times. For the CDR3, the DNA is TGTGCCAGCAGCTTAATCGCGGGAGATACGCAGTATTTT. Its protein product is CASSLIAGDTQYF. The chain combines TRBV7-3 with TRBJ2-3, with D possibly being TRBD2 (5 bases). With 1 base removed from V and 5 bases from J, the gap between germline ends came to 7 bases. The CDR3 contains 13 residues. Germline CDR1 reads SGHTA; CDR2 reads FQGTGA.

At least ten counts were recorded for this clonotype. V usage is TRBV27 and J usage is TRBJ2-3, with TRBD2 matching 9 bases. Germline CDR1 MNHEY, CDR2 SMNVEV (reference sequence). The CDR3 loop spans 15 amino acids. V shed 6 bases, J shed 5 bases, and the junction held 9 bases outside the gene matches. CDR3 region: CASRPSGRFVDTQYF. CDR3 coding DNA: TGTGCCAGCAGACCGAGCGGGAGGTTTGTAGATACGCAGTATTTT.

This clonotype was found a few times. The rearrangement uses TRBV3-1 and TRBJ1-4; D is ambiguous. This CDR3 has 13 residues. Germline CDR1 is LGHDT and CDR2 is YNNKEL (reference sequence). Trimming stripped 1 base from V and 8 bases from J, with 8 bases between. The DNA for the CDR3 is TGTGCCAGCAGCCAAGTCGAGTCCGAAAAACTGTTTTTT. Amino acid sequence: CASSQVESEKLFF.

The sample holds a few counts of this clonotype. The V and J genes are TRBV20-1 and TRBJ1-5, with D tentatively TRBD1 (5 bases). Germline assignment: CDR1 DFQATT and CDR2 SNEGSKA (reference sequence). The ends were cut back, 0 bases at V and 4 bases at J, with 19 bases in the middle. This CDR3 has 17 amino acids. The chain's CDR3 is CSARDQSPKGSNQPQHF. For the CDR3, the DNA is TGCAGTGCTAGAGATCAGTCCCCGAAGGGGAGTAATCAGCCCCAGCATTTT.

In its sample, this clonotype was seen many times. The rearrangement uses TRBV20-1 and TRBJ2-1, with 9 positions matching TRBD2. From germline, CDR1 is DFQATT and CDR2 SNEGSKA (reference sequence). The V segment lost 6 bases and the J segment 4 bases; nucleotides outside the gene matches: 10. CDR3 length equals 15 residues. CDR3 nucleotides: TGCAGTGCCGAACCGGGACTAGCAGGATACAATGAGCAGTTCTTC. Protein sequence: CSAEPGLAGYNEQFF.

The chain recombines TRBV2 with TRBJ2-7; 8 nucleotides agree with TRBD1. CDR3 length: 15 residues. V gave up 4 bases and J gave up 3 bases; unmatched junction bases: 8. Germline-derived CDR1 and CDR2 are SNHLY and FYNNEI. The chain's CDR3 is CASSGGWTGSYEQYF. The CDR3, as DNA: TGTGCCAGCAGTGGGGGCTGGACAGGGAGCTACGAGCAGTACTTC.

This clonotype has a handful of counts. This chain connects TRBV9 to TRBJ2-2; TRBD1 matches 10 bases. The V and J ends lost 0 bases and 7 bases, in that order; junction bases with no gene match: 9. Germline lookup yields CDR1 SGDLS and CDR2 YYNGEE. The CDR3 covers 17 residues. This CDR3 reads CASSVDLGQGSIGELFF. CDR3 nucleotides: TGTGCCAGCAGCGTAGATTTGGGACAGGGGTCGATCGGGGAGCTGTTTTTT. Based on the CDR3 plus reference TRBV9 and TRBJ2-2, the full variable domain is DSGVTQTPKHLITATGQRVTLRCSPRSGDLSVYWYQQSLDQGLQFLIQYYNGEERAKGNILERFSAQQFPDLHSELNLSSLELGDSALYFCASSVDLGQGSIGELFFGEGSRLTVL.

This clonotype was seen more than once but under ten times. The chain employs TRBV18 and TRBJ1-3, with no clear D. V was shortened by 2 bases and J by 0 bases, with 11 bases between the two germline ends. This CDR3 spans 16 amino acids. Germline V gene sequence: CDR1 KGHSH, CDR2 LQKENI. This chain's CDR3 is CASSPRITSSGNTIYF. DNA for the CDR3: TGTGCCAGCTCACCAAGGATAACGAGCTCTGGAAACACCATATATTTT.

This clonotype was seen a handful of times. This rearrangement joins TRBV6-5 to TRBJ1-2; D gene ambiguous. The CDR3 consists of 14 residues. The germline CDR1 and CDR2 sequences are MNHEY and SVGAGI. The V end lost 2 bases, the J end lost 7 bases, and 14 bases lay between the germline ends. The CDR3 region has the DNA TGTGCCAGCAGTTACACCGTGAGTGTCCGTGGCTACACCTTC. Translation: CASSYTVSVRGYTF.

This clonotype was counted many times. This rearrangement joins TRBV12-5 to TRBJ2-5; TRBD2 matches at 7 bases. Trimming took 3 bases from V and 2 from J; bases not matched to a gene: 6. Germline V gene lookup returns CDR1 LGHNT and CDR2 FRNRAP. The CDR3 covers 15 residues. CDR3 in DNA: TGTGCTAGTGGTTTCCGCGGGGGTAGGCAAGAGACCCAGTACTTC. Its protein product is CASGFRGGRQETQYF. Full variable domain (missing parts from reference TRBV12-5 and TRBJ2-5): DARVTQTPRHKVTEMGQEVTMRCQPILGHNTVFWYRQTMMQGLELLAYFRNRAPLDDSGMPKDRFSAEMPDATLATLKIQPSEPRDSAVYFCASGFRGGRQETQYFGPGTRLLVL.